This is a list of T cell receptor beta chains from one sample in a study of T cell clusters in autoimmune cytopenias. TCRdb re-called the multiplex PCR reads, yielding one record per CDR3 amino acid sequence without DNA. The table lists fewer than 7,500 distinct CDR3 sequences. This sample was also put to use in a study of T cell repertoires in aging, cancer and after chemotherapy.

The sample comprised peripheral blood. All receptors derive from a human donor in good health. The CDR3 runs from the conserved cysteine through the conserved F or W. Rows may omit the clone size; those that give it use once, few, many or a size class.

TRBV27	medium-sized	TRBJ2-5	CASSLGTGYETQYF
TRBV19	NA	TRBJ1-1	CASSWDGEAFF
TRBV6-6	NA	TRBJ2-1	CASSYGTSSNEQFF
TRBV5-1	NA	TRBJ2-1	CASSTDPDQYNEQFF
TRBV5-4	NA	TRBJ1-2	CASSSMGTDTYGYTF
TRBV19	NA	TRBJ1-2	CASRETGSRGYTF
TRBV29-1	NA	TRBJ1-1	CSAVRQGGMNTEAFF
TRBV29-1	medium-sized	TRBJ1-2	CSVGKIGSPYGYTF
TRBV6-5	NA	TRBJ2-6	CASSANRGGGGANVLTF
TRBV29-1	medium-sized	TRBJ2-1	CSVGTYNEQFF
TRBV19	NA	TRBJ2-3	CASSMGGLSQYF
TRBV6-2/TRBV6-3	large	TRBJ2-3	CASSYGRSTDTQYF
TRBV30	NA	TRBJ2-1	CAWSTTGVNEQFF
TRBV11-2	NA	TRBJ1-6	CASSLGPGVNSPLHF
TRBV5-4	NA	TRBJ2-1	CASSLGTSGNNEQFF
TRBV6-8	NA	TRBJ1-1	CASSPTGLGGTEAFF
TRBV5-4	NA	TRBJ2-1	CASSLLAGAVNEQFF
TRBV29-1	medium-sized	TRBJ2-3	CSVAGMDRQSTDTQYF
TRBV6-2/TRBV6-3	NA	TRBJ2-2	CASSYRDTGELFF
TRBV12-3/TRBV12-4	NA	TRBJ2-3	CASRTASTDTQYF
TRBV13	NA	TRBJ1-1	CASSVYTTEAFF
TRBV19	NA	TRBJ1-5	CASSISMINQPQHF
TRBV29-1	medium-sized	TRBJ2-2	CSVAGGKNTGELFF